Included here is one TCR beta chain sequence, with context. Its antigen is not identified. The data derive from a study of beta chain features in type 1 diabetes. Study results and limitations: An over-representation of cells with high TCR expression could result from cDNA sequencing. The VDJ junctions of type 1 diabetes patients carried fewer insertions and more deletions.

Expressed TCRB transcripts got sequenced, as all isolated RNA was reverse transcribed. Measured with immunoSEQ multiplex PCR; TCRdb has only the in-frame clones, and not every one. The sample gives some 300,000 clones, 8% of which show up once; roughly 1% is in the top ten. The CDR3 covers 13 residues. Per germline, CDR1 GTSNPN and CDR2 SVGIG (reference sequence). V was cut by 2 bases and J by 7 bases, with 11 bases left in between. Each of the sorted populations had a purity greater than 95%. The sequencing sample was made of central memory CD4+ T cells from blood. This TCR was sampled from a woman younger than 30 in good health. The chain is built from TRBV30 and TRBJ1-4; the D is unclear. The CDR3 sequence is CAWSPPASEKLFF. CDR3 nucleotides: TGTGCCTGGAGTCCGCCCGCCAGTGAAAAACTGTTTTTT.